This TCR beta chain was observed in a study of blood T cells in healthy people across ages. Whole-study results and caveats: PBMCs left unsorted prevented a conclusive naive versus antigen-experienced comparison. There were more naive CD4+ cells and higher diversity in long-lived donors than in aged donors. Possibly confounding the expanded clonotype changes was the fact that donor CMV status was unknown. Investigators treated diversity estimates from one million T cells as underestimates.

This clonotype was counted at least ten times. Antigen: not known. The use of a sample-barcoded 5' primer and a J-beta primer mix characterized a second PCR of about 7 to 12 cycles. A single record per CDR3 protein comes from TCRdb applying MiXCR to the 5' RACE reads. The sample has roughly 1.5 million distinct CDR3 sequences; less than 45% are singletons. The CDR3 covers 18 residues. Unmatched junction bases numbered 7, after V lost 3 bases and J lost 5 bases. The germline gives CDR1 SGHTA, CDR2 FQGNSA. This chain uses TRBV7-2 with TRBJ2-1; 16 bases align to TRBD2. The clonotype originates from a woman aged 18-29 years in good health. The sequencing input was blood. The CDR3 is CASSLGTSGRGGNNEQFF. The CDR3 nucleotides are TGTGCCAGCAGCTTGGGGACTAGCGGGAGGGGTGGGAACAATGAGCAGTTCTTC.